A single sample gave rise to the 21 T cell receptor beta chains below, sequenced in a study of cytomegalovirus exposure and HLA in healthy donors. This PCR relied on a set of 60 Vbeta primers and 13 Jbeta primers. Profiling relied on immunoSEQ multiplex PCR, and the TCRdb table lists in-frame clones only, not all of them. The table includes roughly 200,000 clones, around 74% detected once. Sequences were obtained from PBMCs. These receptor sequences come from a male donor in good health and CMV-seronegative.

The rearrangement uses TRBV6-5 and TRBJ1-2; D may be TRBD1 (5 bases). Trimming left V 0 bases short and J 3 bases short, with 11 bases between. CDR3 length: 15 residues. Germline V gene data show CDR1 as MNHEY and CDR2 as SVGAGI. The CDR3 region is CASSYSKGGDYGYTF. In nucleotides, the CDR3 is TGTGCCAGCAGTTACTCGAAGGGAGGGGACTATGGCTACACCTTC.

This clone was recorded only once. This chain links TRBV28 with TRBJ2-3; 9 positions agree with TRBD2. This CDR3 has 14 residues. The ends lost 4 bases at V and 11 bases at J; junction bases unmatched: 10. Germline lookup yields CDR1 MDHEN and CDR2 SYDVKM. CDR3 DNA sequence: TGTGCCAGCAGTTCGGAGGGACTAGCTTTCGGGCAGTATTTT. Its protein is CASSSEGLAFGQYF.

This clone was seen only a few times. The V call is TRBV20-1, the J call TRBJ2-1, with D tentatively TRBD2 (5 bases). Germline CDR1 reads DFQATT; CDR2 reads SNEGSKA (reference sequence). The CDR3 consists of 11 residues. The germline V and J ends were trimmed by 6 bases and 7 bases, with 10 bases remaining between them. DNA of the CDR3: TGCAGTGCAGCCCTAGCAAATGAGCAGTTCTTC. It yields the protein CSAALANEQFF.

In its sample, this clone was seen a few times. The chain joins TRBV25-1 to TRBJ1-4, with D possibly being TRBD1 (6 bases). Per germline, CDR1 MGHDK and CDR2 SYGVNS. The CDR3 length is 17 residues. Trimming took 4 bases from V and 0 from J, leaving 15 bases between them. As DNA, the CDR3 is TGTGCCAGCAGTGCCGGACAGAGAGGTGCAACTAATGAAAAACTGTTTTTT. It yields the protein CASSAGQRGATNEKLFF. The full variable domain, its missing parts supplied by reference TRBV25-1 and TRBJ1-4, is EADIYQTPRYLVIGTGKKITLECSQTMGHDKMYWYQQDPGMELHLIHYSYGVNSTEKGDLSSESTVSRIRTEHFPLTLESARPSHTSQYLCASSAGQRGATNEKLFFGSGTQLSVL.

The V and J genes are TRBV30 and TRBJ1-1; D remains ambiguous. This CDR3 has 14 amino acids. Trimming cost V 1 base and J 3 bases, with 12 bases left between them. Germline V gives CDR1 GTSNPN, CDR2 SVGIG (reference sequence). CDR3 nucleotide sequence: TGTGCCTGGAGTGGGCGGGAGAGGGACACTGAAGCTTTCTTT. Amino acids: CAWSGRERDTEAFF.

This chain joins TRBV6-1 and TRBJ2-1, with D maybe TRBD2 (7 bases). The germline CDR1 and CDR2 sequences are MNHNS and SASEGT. The CDR3 runs 16 residues. V was trimmed by 1 base and J by 1 base, leaving 11 bases between them. Written as DNA, the CDR3 is TGTGCCAGCAGTGAAGGGGAGGGGGGGTCCTACAATGAGCAGTTCTTC. This sequence encodes CASSEGEGGSYNEQFF.

The chain joins TRBV28 to TRBJ2-3; D ambiguous. This CDR3 region has 12 residues. In germline, CDR1 is MDHEN, CDR2 SYDVKM. Trimming took off 3 bases at V and 3 bases at J, with 4 bases between the two ends. DNA for the CDR3: TGTGCCAGCAGTTTCGAGACAGATACGCAGTATTTT. Encoded protein: CASSFETDTQYF.

In its sample, this clone was seen a few times. The gene calls are TRBV6-5 and TRBJ2-5; D is uncertain. Germline-derived CDR1 and CDR2 are MNHEY and SVGAGI. V was pared by 6 bases and J by 5 bases, with 13 bases between. This CDR3 is built from 13 residues. Here the CDR3 DNA reads TGTGCCAGCAGCGCTACAGTTTGGGAGACCCAGTACTTC. As protein: CASSATVWETQYF.

The chain has TRBV6-1 and TRBJ1-2; D unclear. Germline CDR1 MNHNS, CDR2 SASEGT. The CDR3 has 14 amino acids. Trimming took 1 base from V and 6 from J, leaving 12 bases between them. Written as DNA, the CDR3 is TGTGCCAGCAGTGAAGGGTCGGGAGCGAATGGCTACACCTTC. Protein: CASSEGSGANGYTF.

The table lists this clone with a few counts. V gene TRBV11-2 combines with J gene TRBJ1-5, with D possibly matching TRBD1 (5 bases). Germline loops: CDR1 SGHAT, CDR2 FQNNGV. Trimming took 2 bases from V and 0 from J, leaving 11 bases between them. This CDR3 contains 16 residues. This chain's CDR3 is CASSLRRDFSNQPQHF. The CDR3 DNA reads as TGTGCCAGCAGCTTAAGGAGGGACTTTAGCAATCAGCCCCAGCATTTT.

The rearrangement links TRBV6-4 to TRBJ2-1, with TRBD2 matching 11 bases. The CDR3 has 13 residues. CDR1 MRHNA and CDR2 SNTAGT come from the germline V gene. V shed 4 bases, J shed 10 bases, and the junction held 3 bases outside the gene matches. CDR3 DNA sequence: TGTGCCAGCAGTGCACGACTAGCGGGAGAGCAGTTCTTC. Translated, it gives CASSARLAGEQFF.

This clone was observed a few times. Other DNA sequences within the sample encode an identical CDR3. The chain is built from TRBV11-2 and TRBJ1-2; TRBD1 matches at 7 bases. In germline, CDR1 is SGHAT, CDR2 FQNNGV. V trimming: 3 bases; J trimming: 5 bases; junction bases outside the gene matches: 3. The length of the CDR3 is 13 residues. CDR3: CASSFTGDYGYTF. For the CDR3, the DNA is TGTGCCAGCAGCTTTACAGGGGATTATGGCTACACCTTC. The full variable domain, completed using reference TRBV11-2 and TRBJ1-2, is EAGVAQSPRYKIIEKRQSVAFWCNPISGHATLYWYQQILGQGPKLLIQFQNNGVVDDSQLPKDRFSAERLKGVDSTLKIQPAKLEDSAVYLCASSFTGDYGYTFGSGTRLTVV.

Regarding this clone: Germline and junction disagree at one end, which may indicate a read error. This sequence joins TRBV15 and TRBJ1-2, with a possible D match to TRBD1 (5 bases). CDR1 is LNHNV and CDR2 is YYDKDF in the germline V gene (reference sequence). This CDR3 has 14 amino acids. The CDR3 DNA follows: TGTGCCACCAGCAGAGAATACGAGGGGAGGGAATCCATCTTC. It is translated as CATSREYEGRESIF.

The chain employs TRBV5-6 and TRBJ1-1; D ambiguous. Deletions cut 4 bases from V and 0 bases from J, with 4 bases between. The CDR3 contains 12 residues. The V gene's germline CDR1 is SGHDT and CDR2 YYEEEE. This CDR3 reads CASSLVNTEAFF. The CDR3 DNA is TGTGCCAGCAGCCTTGTGAACACTGAAGCTTTCTTT.

V usage is TRBV28 and J usage is TRBJ1-5, with a possible D match to TRBD1 (6 bases). The CDR3 spans 13 residues. Trimming shortened V by 11 bases and J by 5 bases, and 16 bases separated the two germline ends. The V gene's germline CDR1 is MDHEN and CDR2 SYDVKM. CDR3 amino acids: CASSTGVHQPQHF. The CDR3 coding sequence is TGTGCCTCCTCGACAGGTGTCCATCAGCCCCAGCATTTT.

This chain uses TRBV6-6 with TRBJ2-3, with D perhaps matching TRBD2 (5 bases). Deletions cut 2 bases from V and 11 bases from J, with 11 bases between. Germline CDR1 MNHNY, CDR2 SVGAGI (reference sequence). The CDR3 totals 12 residues. Here the CDR3 DNA reads TGTGCCAGCAGTTACGCGGGTGGGGAGCAGTATTTT. It yields the protein CASSYAGGEQYF.

J is TRBJ1-5 and V is TRBV11-2; maybe TRBD1 (6 bases). Trimming cost V 1 base and J 7 bases, with 11 bases left between them. Germline lookup yields CDR1 SGHAT and CDR2 FQNNGV. The CDR3 contains 14 residues. CDR3 in DNA: TGTGCCAGCAGCTTAGGCCCGACAGGCCAGCCCCAGCATTTT. Its translation: CASSLGPTGQPQHF. The variable domain in full, completed from reference TRBV11-2 and TRBJ1-5, reads EAGVAQSPRYKIIEKRQSVAFWCNPISGHATLYWYQQILGQGPKLLIQFQNNGVVDDSQLPKDRFSAERLKGVDSTLKIQPAKLEDSAVYLCASSLGPTGQPQHFGDGTRLSIL.

The V gene is TRBV5-1, the J gene TRBJ2-7; TRBD2 matches 7 bases. Looked up from germline, CDR1 is SGHRS and CDR2 is YFSETQ. Germline trimming cut 0 bases from V and 0 bases from J; bases unmatched to any gene: 3. There are 15 residues in the CDR3. The CDR3 loop reads CASSLVGGSSYEQYF. In nucleotides, the CDR3 is TGCGCCAGCAGCTTGGTGGGGGGGTCCTCCTACGAGCAGTACTTC.

The chain uses TRBV11-3 and TRBJ1-1; D unresolved. V was trimmed by 2 bases and J by 3 bases, leaving 10 bases between them. The CDR3 is 14 residues long. Germline V gene sequence: CDR1 SGHNT, CDR2 YENEEA. The CDR3 is CASSLPGGDTEAFF. The CDR3, as DNA: TGTGCCAGCAGCTTACCGGGCGGGGACACTGAAGCTTTCTTT.

This clone occurred a few times. The V gene is TRBV2, the J gene TRBJ2-7; 7 nucleotides match TRBD1. Per germline, CDR1 SNHLY and CDR2 FYNNEI. The V and J ends lost 6 bases and 5 bases, in that order; junction bases with no gene match: 7. The CDR3 loop spans 13 amino acids. In nucleotides, the CDR3 is TGTGCCAGCAGGGGCAACACAGGGGACGAGCAGTACTTC. This translates into CASRGNTGDEQYF.

Remarks on this clone: At one boundary the junction diverges from the germline segment, which might be a read error. The rearrangement uses TRBV7-3 and TRBJ2-2, with a weak D call TRBD2 (5 bases). The CDR3 totals 13 residues. Germline loops: CDR1 SGHTA, CDR2 FQGTGA. This CDR3 is CASSPRNTGELLF. In DNA form, the CDR3 reads TGTGCCAGCAGCCCGCGCAACACCGGGGAGCTGCTTTTT. Looking up the rest from reference TRBV7-3 and TRBJ2-2 gives the full variable domain: GAGVSQTPSNKVTEKGKYVELRCDPISGHTALYWYRQSLGQGPEFLIYFQGTGAADDSGLPNDRFFAVRPEGSVSTLKIQRTERGDSAVYLCASSPRNTGELLFGEGSRLTVL.